This T cell receptor (beta chain) originates from a study of radiotherapy plus CTLA-4 blockade in lung cancer. Study-wide background: Around 18% of patients responded objectively, and roughly 30% achieved disease control.

CDR1 and CDR2 (germline): MNHEY, SVGAGI. The CDR3 is made up of 13 amino acids. Trimming at V came to 5 bases and at J to 5 bases, leaving 5 bases not matched to a gene. As to this clone: The antigen remains unidentified.

General study points: Blood TCR clones of tumor origin expanded after radiotherapy plus ipilimumab.

The protocol was immunoSEQ multiplex PCR, while the TCRdb copy is restricted to in-frame clones and leaves out a portion. The profile shows 57,000 or so clones, approximately 75% of them singletons. This chain uses TRBV6-5 with TRBJ1-1; 7 bases are a match to TRBD1. The receptor comes from a human donor with non-small cell lung cancer who had a complete response to radiotherapy plus ipilimumab. Material: peripheral blood, obtained from a patient treated with radiotherapy plus ipilimumab. CDR3 sequence: CASSRNRGTEAFF. In DNA, the CDR3 is TGTGCCAGCAGTAGAAACAGGGGAACTGAAGCTTTCTTT.